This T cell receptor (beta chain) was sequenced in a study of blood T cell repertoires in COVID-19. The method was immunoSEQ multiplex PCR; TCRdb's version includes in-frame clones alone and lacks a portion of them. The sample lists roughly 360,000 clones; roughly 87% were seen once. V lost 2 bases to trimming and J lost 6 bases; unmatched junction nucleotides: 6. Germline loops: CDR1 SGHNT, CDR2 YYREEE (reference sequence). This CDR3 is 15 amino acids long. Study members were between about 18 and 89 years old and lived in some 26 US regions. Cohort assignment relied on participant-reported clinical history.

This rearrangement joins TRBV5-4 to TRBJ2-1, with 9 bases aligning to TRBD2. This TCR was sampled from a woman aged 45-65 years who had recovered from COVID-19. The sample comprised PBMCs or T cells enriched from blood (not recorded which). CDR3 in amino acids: CASSLAGGGANEQFF. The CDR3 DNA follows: TGTGCCAGCAGCTTAGCGGGAGGAGGGGCCAATGAGCAGTTCTTC.